The entry below gives a single TCR beta chain sequence along with its context. Its antigen is still unknown. This entry comes from a study of identical twins. CDR3 length: 16 amino acids. CDR1 is SGHRS, CDR2 YFSETQ, per germline. Trimming took 4 bases from V and 0 from J, leaving 17 bases between them. Unique molecular identifiers were present on the cDNA, and a universal primer site came from template switching. MiXCR was run by TCRdb on the 5' RACE reads, yielding one entry per CDR3 protein. This sample has a few hundred thousand distinct CDR3 sequences, with 9% to 15% found just once. Study-wide findings and caveats: Out-of-frame alpha sequences shared by twins showed excess low generation probability. Analyses based on zero insertions could be partly confounded by invariant MAIT and iNKT cells. Models predicted too little out-of-frame TCR alpha sharing in monozygotic twins.

This sample also appeared in a second study, on yellow fever vaccine responses in identical twins.

This receptor was identified in a woman aged 18-30 years in good health. Specimen: CD8+ T cells sorted from blood. The rearrangement joins TRBV5-1 to TRBJ2-7; D possibly corresponds to TRBD1 (6 bases). CDR3 protein: CASSVKVWDNSYEQYF. The CDR3 DNA reads as TGCGCCAGCAGCGTAAAGGTCTGGGACAACTCCTACGAGCAGTACTTC. The full variable domain, rest sourced from reference TRBV5-1 and TRBJ2-7, is KAGVTQTPRYLIKTRGQQVTLSCSPISGHRSVSWYQQTPGQGLQFLFEYFSETQRNKGNFPGRFSGRQFSNSRSEMNVSTLELGDSALYLCASSVKVWDNSYEQYFGPGTRLTVT.